This T cell receptor (beta chain) emerged from a study of cytomegalovirus exposure and HLA in healthy donors. Study-wide results and limits: Associated with HLA alleles at 0.05 false discovery rate in a later analysis were fewer than 20,000 TCR beta sequences.

With 6 bases clipped from V and 2 bases from J, the junction kept 3 bases outside the gene matches. This CDR3 spans 15 amino acids. Germline values: CDR1 MNHEY, CDR2 SVGAGI. The sample holds a few counts of this clone. Its antigen is unidentified. PCR involved 60 Vbeta and 13 Jbeta primers. TCRdb's copy holds only in-frame clones and misses some; the assay was immunoSEQ multiplex PCR. The sample shows about 140,000 clones, approximately 79% of them seen only once. The chain recombines TRBV6-5 with TRBJ2-3, with 12 bases identical to TRBD2. Sample: PBMCs. This TCR was sampled from a woman aged 50 to 60 in good health and CMV-seropositive. CDR3 protein: CASRRTSGDTDTQYF. DNA of the CDR3: TGTGCCAGCAGGAGGACTAGCGGGGACACAGATACGCAGTATTTT.